The rows below give T cell receptor beta chains drawn from one sample of a study of T cells after posttransplantation cyclophosphamide. Generated by immunoSEQ multiplex PCR, the TCRdb table keeps only in-frame clones and is missing some. The sample has 19,000 or so clones, 86% seen once. The sample was PBMCs, taken about 400 days after allogeneic stem cell transplant with calcineurin inhibitor and methotrexate. These receptors all come from a female patient under 45 who received an allogeneic stem cell transplant from an unrelated donor, was CMV-positive, and had acute and chronic GVHD. Some T cells here may be from the graft donor. Both conserved end residues are part of each CDR3.

TRBJ1-2 TRBV18 CASSSTNQGARGYTF
TRBJ1-1 TRBV30 CAWRTGSLNTEAFF
TRBJ1-5 TRBV6-6 CASSGQGQVQPQHF
TRBJ2-5 TRBV7-9 CASNPGGRQETQYF
TRBJ2-3 TRBV30 CAWSSLAGVARGDTQYF
TRBJ2-1 TRBV5-4 CASSLNGGRGEYNEQFF
TRBJ2-5 TRBV7-6 CASSPMNLAGGETQYF
TRBJ2-1 TRBV6-4 CATSREMDNEQFF
TRBJ2-1 TRBV6-4 CASFEVASSYNEQFF
TRBJ1-2 TRBV6-6 CASSYAEWGYTF
TRBJ2-2 TRBV5-1 CASSLVAGSDTGELFF
TRBJ2-2 TRBV5-1 CASSFAGDGGELFF
TRBJ2-7 TRBV28 CAIQTGTIAGEQYF
TRBJ2-2 TRBV29-1 CSVRLAPQGRGELFF
TRBJ1-1 TRBV19 CASRLGQSNTEAFF
TRBJ2-4 TRBV7-9 CASSPLSVKNIQYF
TRBJ1-1 TRBV9 CASSAVGGTEAFF
TRBJ2-1 TRBV19 CASSLDIGNEQFF
TRBJ2-2 TRBV29-1 CSVALAGTGTGELFF
TRBJ1-2 TRBV5-1 CASSEQGPPDFYGYTF
TRBJ1-2 TRBV20-1 CSGQGVGGTF
TRBJ1-2 TRBV11-2 CASSDSYFGYTF
TRBJ2-4 TRBV20-1 CSARDRIQYF
TRBJ2-5 TRBV7-3 CASSPYPTGKETQYF
TRBJ2-2 TRBV19 CASSKGQNTGELFF
TRBJ2-1 TRBV9 CASSVAGSQVYEQFF
TRBJ2-6 TRBV7-2 CASSLAKGVAGANVLTF
TRBJ1-1 TRBV29-1 CSAPGQSNTEAFF
TRBJ2-1 TRBV19 CASSRGQVVNEQFF
TRBJ2-1 TRBV6-5 CASRLASSYNEQFF
TRBJ2-7 TRBV6-5 CASSYSPFEQYF
TRBJ1-5 TRBV7-9 CASSLGTGQPQHF
TRBJ2-5 TRBV2 CASSAGQASRETQYF
TRBJ1-1 TRBV6-1 CASSSYVVEAFF
TRBJ2-7 TRBV6-5 CASTSGGSDEQYF
TRBJ1-2 TRBV19 CASSIQGRYGYTF
TRBJ2-5 TRBV2 CASSAEVWSETQYF
TRBJ1-1 TRBV6-5 CASSKGQGVNTEAFF
TRBJ2-3 TRBV7-9 CASSLTGSTDTQYF
TRBJ2-1 TRBV6-5 CASSYTYLAVSNEQFF
TRBJ1-1 TRBV7-8 CASSSPGRHAFF
TRBJ2-7 TRBV6-6 CASRSRDRGEQYF
TRBJ2-2 TRBV5-1 CASCRTASTGELFF
TRBJ2-2 TRBV6-4 CASRPTGTATGELFF
TRBJ1-4 TRBV7-9 CASRSTGVANEKLFF
TRBJ2-7 TRBV7-2 CASSRTGFYEQYF
TRBJ1-1 TRBV5-7 CASSLALRSLLEAFF
TRBJ2-7 TRBV18 CASSLRAYEQYF
TRBJ2-1 TRBV5-1 CASGSAGEQFF
TRBJ2-1 TRBV7-2 CASSPQTGTSGRGEQFF